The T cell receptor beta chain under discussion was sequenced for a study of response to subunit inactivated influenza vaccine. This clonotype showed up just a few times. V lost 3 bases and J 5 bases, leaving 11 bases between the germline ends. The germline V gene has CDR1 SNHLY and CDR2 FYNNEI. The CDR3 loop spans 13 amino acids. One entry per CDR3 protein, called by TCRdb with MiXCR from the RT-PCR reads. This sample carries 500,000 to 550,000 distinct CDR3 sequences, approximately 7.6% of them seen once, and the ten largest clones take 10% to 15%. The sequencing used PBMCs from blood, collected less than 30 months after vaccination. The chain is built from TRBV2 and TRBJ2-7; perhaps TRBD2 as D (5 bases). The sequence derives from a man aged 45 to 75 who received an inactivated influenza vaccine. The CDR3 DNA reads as TGTGCCAGCAGTGAGAGGGTCGCCCACGAGCAGTACTTC. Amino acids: CASSERVAHEQYF. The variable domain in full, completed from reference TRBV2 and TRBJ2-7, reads EPEVTQTPSHQVTQMGQEVILRCVPISNHLYFYWYRQILGQKVEFLVSFYNNEISEKSEIFDDQFSVERPDGSNFTLKIRSTKLEDSAMYFCASSERVAHEQYFGPGTRLTVT.